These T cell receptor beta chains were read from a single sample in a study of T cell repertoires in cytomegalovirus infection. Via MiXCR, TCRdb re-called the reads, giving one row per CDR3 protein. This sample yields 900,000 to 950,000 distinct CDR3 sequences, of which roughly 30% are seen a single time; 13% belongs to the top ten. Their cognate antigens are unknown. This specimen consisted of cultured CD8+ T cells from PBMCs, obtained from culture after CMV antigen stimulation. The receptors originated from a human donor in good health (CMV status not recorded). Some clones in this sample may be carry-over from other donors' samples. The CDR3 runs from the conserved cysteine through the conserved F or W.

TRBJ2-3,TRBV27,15,CASSLWGGTTDTQYF
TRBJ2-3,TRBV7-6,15,CASSLTGEAPDTQYF
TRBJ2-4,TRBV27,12,CASSTTGNIQYF
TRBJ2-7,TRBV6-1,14,CASSNQGLRYEQYF
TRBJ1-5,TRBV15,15,CATSRLKGVNQPQHF
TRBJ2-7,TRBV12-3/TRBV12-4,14,CACSSDSLFYEQYF
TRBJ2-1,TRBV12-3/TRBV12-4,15,CASSSRDYLYNEQFF
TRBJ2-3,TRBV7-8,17,CASSLDIGGAGTDTQYF
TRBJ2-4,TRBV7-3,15,CASSQNTDARNIQYF
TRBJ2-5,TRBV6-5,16,CASSYSPRAKQETQYF
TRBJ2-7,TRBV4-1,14,CASSQAGSAYEQYF
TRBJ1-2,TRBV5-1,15,CASSLGGDWPGGYTF
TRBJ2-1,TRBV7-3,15,CASSLRQGAFDEQFF
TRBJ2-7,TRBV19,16,CATLGTSGTYSYEQYF
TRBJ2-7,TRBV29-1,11,CSAGQYDEQYF
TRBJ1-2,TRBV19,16,CASSYPRTGGNYGYTF
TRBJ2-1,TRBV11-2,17,CASSIPGQGPGYNEQFF
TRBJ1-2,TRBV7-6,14,CASSLETEWYGYTF
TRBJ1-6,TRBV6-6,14,CASSYSGSYAPLHF
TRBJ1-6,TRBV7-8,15,CASSSGGPYNSPLHF
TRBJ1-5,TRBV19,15,CASSEEFYSNQPQHF
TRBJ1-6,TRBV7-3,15,CASSSRDRAYSPLHF
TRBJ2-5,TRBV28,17,CASSSPRLQDGAETQYF
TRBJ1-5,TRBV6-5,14,CASSYGGGNQPQHF
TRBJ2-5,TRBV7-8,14,CASANGPLRETQYF
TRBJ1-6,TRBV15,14,CATSRERENSPLHF
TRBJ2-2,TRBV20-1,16,CSARGEGALGTGELFF
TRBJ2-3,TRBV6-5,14,CASSYSGDTDTQYF
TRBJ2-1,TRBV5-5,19,CASSWLTAGTLFTGGEQFF
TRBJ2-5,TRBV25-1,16,CASSTPRRGGQETQYF
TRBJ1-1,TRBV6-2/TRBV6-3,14,CASSYTFEGTEAFF
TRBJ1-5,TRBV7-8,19,CASSSPGQTTSRGNQPQHF
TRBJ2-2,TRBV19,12,CASSVHTGELFF
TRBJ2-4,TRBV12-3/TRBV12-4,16,CASSSGLAGFLNIQYF
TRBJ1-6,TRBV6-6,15,CASSYSTGSDSPLHF